The 3 T cell receptor beta chains in this list originate from one sample, sequenced in a study of T cells expressing NK-cell markers. TCRdb reprocessed the 5' RACE reads, keeping one entry per CDR3 protein, no DNA. The sample's table shows 140,000 or so distinct CDR3 sequences. The sequenced sample consisted of blood T cells: a sorted CD56 or NKG2C T cell subset, CD4+ or CD8+ T cells, or bulk PBMC T cells (not recorded which). The receptors derive from a young man in good health.

The genes are TRBV6-5 and TRBJ2-7; TCRdb proposes TRBD2, but this gene call is untestable without DNA. The CDR3 spans 14 residues. Germline V gene data show CDR1 as MNHEY and CDR2 as SVGAGI. CDR3 region: CASSSHEGAYEQYF.

The rearrangement joins TRBV4-1 to TRBJ2-3; no DNA is available, so the TRBD1 call from TCRdb remains unchecked. Per the germline V gene, CDR1 is MGHRA and CDR2 is YSYEKL. The CDR3 has 16 amino acids. The CDR3: CASSPLSLAMTDTQYF.

This chain links TRBV6-5 with TRBJ2-3; TCRdb gives TRBD1 as the D gene, but with no DNA this cannot be confirmed. Germline CDR1 reads MNHEY; CDR2 reads SVGAGI. This CDR3 region has 13 residues. The CDR3 here is CASSTQGLDTQYF.